This T cell receptor beta chain was captured in a study of blood T cell repertoires in COVID-19. Study-wide context: T cells, B-cell-depleted T cells, or PBMCs supplied cDNA or gDNA.

Authors' data handling: Amplification of reference gene primers provided the estimated nucleated cell counts. The table came from immunoSEQ multiplex PCR; TCRdb's copy has only in-frame clones and leaves some out. V and J calls and clone size are as listed in that table; D and trimming were resolved from the DNA. The sample lists about 74,000 clones, 70% to 75% seen once, with around 21% in the top ten. This receptor was obtained from a man in his sixties or seventies with acute or convalescent COVID-19. Material for sequencing was peripheral blood.

This CDR3 reads CASSQGQKDEAFF. Here the CDR3 DNA reads TGTGCCAGCAGTCAGGGACAGAAGGACGAAGCTTTCTTT. V usage is TRBV12-3 or TRBV12-4 and J usage is TRBJ1-1; 7 bases agree with TRBD1. V trimming: 5 bases; J trimming: 8 bases; junction bases outside the gene matches: 8. The CDR3 sequence is 13 residues long.